Following are 24 T cell receptor beta chains from one sample sequenced in a study of blood T cell repertoires in COVID-19. Sequenced by immunoSEQ multiplex PCR; TCRdb stores in-frame clones only, minus some. This table holds around 280,000 clones, about nine tenths found once. The material sequenced was peripheral blood. All receptors derive from a woman aged 25 to 45 with COVID-19, enrolled during active disease.

V gene TRBV7-9 combines with J gene TRBJ2-6; 12 bases are shared with TRBD1. This CDR3 spans 19 amino acids. Germline assignment: CDR1 SEHNR and CDR2 FQNEAQ (reference sequence). Trimming at V came to 4 bases and at J to 1 base, leaving 8 bases not matched to a gene. Here the CDR3 reads CASSSLTGQGASGANVLTF. CDR3 DNA: TGTGCCAGCAGCTCTTTAACGGGACAGGGGGCATCTGGGGCCAACGTCCTGACTTTC.

V usage is TRBV29-1 and J usage is TRBJ2-1; TRBD2 agrees at 7 bases. The V gene's germline CDR1 is SQVTM and CDR2 ANQGSEA. The CDR3 spans 13 residues. The trim removed 4 bases at V and 2 bases at J, leaving 2 bases unmatched. For the CDR3, the DNA is TGCAGCGTTGGCGGGAGCCCCTACAATGAGCAGTTCTTC. This gives the protein CSVGGSPYNEQFF.

This sequence joins TRBV9 and TRBJ2-7; D possibly corresponds to TRBD2 (6 bases). This CDR3 has 14 amino acids. V lost 0 bases and J 2 bases, leaving 9 bases between the germline ends. In germline, CDR1 is SGDLS, CDR2 YYNGEE. The CDR3 sequence is CASSVDPGAYEQYF. The CDR3 DNA follows: TGTGCCAGCAGCGTAGATCCGGGGGCCTACGAGCAGTACTTC. The full variable domain, completed using reference TRBV9 and TRBJ2-7, is DSGVTQTPKHLITATGQRVTLRCSPRSGDLSVYWYQQSLDQGLQFLIQYYNGEERAKGNILERFSAQQFPDLHSELNLSSLELGDSALYFCASSVDPGAYEQYFGPGTRLTVT.

The chain has TRBV4-1 and TRBJ2-7; 9 bases are a match to TRBD2. Trimming cost V 5 bases and J 6 bases; bases outside gene matches: 5. The CDR3 loop spans 13 amino acids. The germline V gene encodes CDR1 MGHRA and CDR2 YSYEKL. This CDR3 is CASSTGLAPEQYF. The CDR3 bases are TGCGCCAGCAGCACGGGACTAGCTCCCGAGCAGTACTTC.

V is TRBV18 and J is TRBJ1-3; D is unclear. Trimming cost V 3 bases and J 0 bases, with 9 bases left between them. The germline CDR1 and CDR2 sequences are KGHSH and LQKENI. This CDR3 is built from 15 residues. CDR3 nucleotide sequence: TGTGCCAGCTCACCTACCGACAACTCTGGAAACACCATATATTTT. Its translation: CASSPTDNSGNTIYF.

V gene TRBV2 combines with J gene TRBJ2-5; D possibly corresponds to TRBD1 (5 bases). This CDR3 has 12 residues. Germline CDR1 reads SNHLY; CDR2 reads FYNNEI. V gave up 6 bases and J gave up 5 bases, with 10 bases separating them. CDR3 sequence (DNA): TGTGCCAGCAGCGCGACAGCTGAGACCCAGTACTTC. Its translation is CASSATAETQYF.

The J gene is TRBJ2-7, the V gene TRBV19; D might be TRBD2 (6 bases). CDR3 length: 15 amino acids. In germline, CDR1 is LNHDA, CDR2 SQIVND (reference sequence). V was pared by 1 base and J by 3 bases, with 13 bases between. The CDR3 reads CASSIGWGGVYEQYF. In DNA form, the CDR3 reads TGTGCCAGTAGTATAGGCTGGGGAGGCGTCTACGAGCAGTACTTC.

The chain couples TRBV7-2 to TRBJ2-7; D perhaps matches TRBD1 (5 bases). This CDR3 region has 14 residues. The germline CDR1 and CDR2 sequences are SGHTA and FQGNSA. V was trimmed by 5 bases and J by 0 bases, leaving 11 bases between them. Here the CDR3 DNA reads TGTGCCAGCAGCGCGCAGGGATTCTCCTACGAGCAGTACTTC. This gives the protein CASSAQGFSYEQYF.

The chain has TRBV5-6 and TRBJ1-1; D remains unclear. The germline CDR1 and CDR2 sequences are SGHDT and YYEEEE. This CDR3 has 14 residues. Trimming removed 3 bases at V and 2 bases at J, with 11 bases between. CDR3 residues: CASSSFLLNTEAFF. The CDR3 DNA reads TGTGCCAGCAGCTCGTTTCTCCTAAACACTGAAGCTTTCTTT.

V gene TRBV24-1 combines with J gene TRBJ2-1; 8 bases align to TRBD2. Germline-derived CDR1 and CDR2 are KGHDR and SFDVKD. J gave up 6 bases and V 3 bases, and 3 bases lay outside the gene matches. The CDR3 has 14 residues. CDR3 region: CATSDSGRPNEQFF. For the CDR3, the DNA is TGTGCCACCAGTGATAGCGGGAGACCCAATGAGCAGTTCTTC.

The chain recombines TRBV5-6 with TRBJ2-7, with 7 bases aligning to TRBD1. Looked up from germline, CDR1 is SGHDT and CDR2 is YYEEEE. CDR3 size: 13 residues. V gave up 3 bases and J gave up 4 bases; unmatched junction bases: 4. The chain's CDR3 is CASSWLQGYEQYF. In DNA form, the CDR3 reads TGTGCCAGCAGCTGGCTACAGGGGTACGAGCAGTACTTC.

This chain links TRBV28 with TRBJ1-1; D uncertain. Per germline, CDR1 MDHEN and CDR2 SYDVKM. This CDR3 is built from 13 residues. The ends were cut back, 7 bases at V and 4 bases at J, with 13 bases in the middle. The CDR3 protein is CASISGVRTEAFF. CDR3 nucleotide sequence: TGTGCCAGCATCAGCGGGGTCCGCACTGAAGCTTTCTTT.

CDR3: CASSFRDTEAFF. The CDR3 DNA follows: TGTGCCAGCAGTTTCAGGGACACTGAAGCTTTCTTT. This chain joins TRBV12-3 or TRBV12-4 and TRBJ1-1; D may be TRBD1 (5 bases). The CDR3 covers 12 residues. With 3 bases removed from V and 3 bases from J, the gap between germline ends came to 5 bases.

V is TRBV28 and J is TRBJ2-1; D ambiguous. V was shortened by 6 bases and J by 0 bases, with 12 bases between the two germline ends. Germline V lookup: CDR1 MDHEN, CDR2 SYDVKM. The CDR3 extends over 15 amino acids. The CDR3 loop reads CASSLTSSSYNEQFF. As DNA, the CDR3 is TGTGCCAGCAGCCTAACTTCAAGCTCCTACAATGAGCAGTTCTTC.

The chain couples TRBV2 to TRBJ1-1; TRBD1 matches 10 bases. The CDR3 spans 15 residues. The germline V gene has CDR1 SNHLY and CDR2 FYNNEI. V was pared by 4 bases and J by 4 bases, with 6 bases of the junction left unmatched. CDR3 sequence: CASSAGTGVSTEAFF. The CDR3 nucleotides read TGTGCCAGCAGTGCCGGGACAGGGGTATCCACTGAAGCTTTCTTT.

Notes on this clone: The junction differs from germline at one of its ends, possibly a read error. The gene calls are TRBV7-7 and TRBJ2-2, with a weak D call TRBD1 (5 bases). The CDR3 extends over 16 amino acids. Germline V gene sequence: CDR1 SSHAT, CDR2 FNYEAQ (reference sequence). CDR3 DNA sequence: TGTGCTAGCAGCTTAGGGGTAGGCGGTCACACCGGGGAGCTGTTTTTT. Its translation: CASSLGVGGHTGELFF.

The chain carries TRBV6-4 and TRBJ1-5; D unresolved. This CDR3 spans 13 amino acids. CDR1 and CDR2 from the germline V gene are MRHNA and SNTAGT. Trimming cost V 3 bases and J 3 bases, with 6 bases left between them. The CDR3 DNA sequence: TGTGCCAGCAGTGAAAACACCAATCAGCCCCAGCATTTT. Its protein product is CASSENTNQPQHF.

V and J are TRBV7-3 and TRBJ2-3; 7 nucleotides agree with TRBD2. CDR1 and CDR2 from the germline V gene are SGHTA and FQGTGA. The trim removed 5 bases at V and 1 base at J, leaving 9 bases unmatched. The length of the CDR3 is 16 residues. The CDR3 here is CASSETSSSGTDTQYF. The CDR3 DNA sequence: TGTGCCAGCAGCGAGACTAGCTCTTCAGGCACAGATACGCAGTATTTT.

Note on this clone: The same CDR3 is also encoded by other DNA sequences in this sample. The genes are TRBV9 and TRBJ2-1, with D possibly matching TRBD1 (5 bases). V was cut by 0 bases and J by 3 bases, with 7 bases left in between. CDR3 length equals 14 residues. Per the germline V gene, CDR1 is SGDLS and CDR2 is YYNGEE. This CDR3 reads CASSVGGSYNEQFF. The CDR3 nucleotides are TGTGCCAGCAGCGTAGGGGGCAGCTACAATGAGCAGTTCTTC.

The chain is built from TRBV30 and TRBJ1-1; the match to TRBD1 covers 9 bases. The length of the CDR3 is 16 residues. CDR1 and CDR2 (germline): GTSNPN, SVGIG (reference sequence). Germline trimming cut 4 bases from V and 3 bases from J; bases unmatched to any gene: 12. The CDR3 sequence: CAWTPGQGEYHTEAFF. CDR3 bases: TGTGCCTGGACCCCGGGACAGGGCGAGTATCACACTGAAGCTTTCTTT.

The chain has TRBV28 and TRBJ2-7, with a weak D call TRBD2 (6 bases). Germline V gives CDR1 MDHEN, CDR2 SYDVKM. V lost 1 base, J lost 5 bases, and 12 bases lay in between. This CDR3 spans 14 amino acids. CDR3 in DNA: TGTGCCAGCAGTTTATCTGGGGGAGGTCACGAGCAGTACTTC. It specifies CASSLSGGGHEQYF.

This chain connects TRBV6-5 to TRBJ1-2, with a possible D match to TRBD1 (5 bases). This CDR3 region has 15 residues. Germline CDR1 is MNHEY and CDR2 is SVGAGI. Trimming removed 1 base at V and 6 bases at J, with 15 bases between. The CDR3 sequence is CASSYYTEDSDGYTF. As DNA, the CDR3 is TGTGCCAGCAGTTACTATACCGAAGACAGCGATGGCTACACCTTC.

The chain has TRBV13 and TRBJ2-1, with a tentative D call TRBD2 (6 bases). V was cut by 1 base and J by 2 bases, with 12 bases left in between. The CDR3 sequence is 16 residues long. Germline CDR1 PRHDT, CDR2 FYEKMQ (reference sequence). The chain's CDR3 is CASSLVVSGTYNEQFF. Here the CDR3 DNA reads TGTGCCAGCAGCTTAGTTGTTAGCGGCACCTACAATGAGCAGTTCTTC.

The chain links TRBV23-1 to TRBJ2-4; a weak D match, TRBD1 (6 bases). TRBV23-1 is flagged as an ORF with uncertain function. V lost 6 bases and J 7 bases, leaving 22 bases between the germline ends. The CDR3 is made up of 16 amino acids. The CDR3 protein is CASRDSPGHPRNIQYF. The CDR3 DNA reads as TGCGCCAGCAGGGACTCCCCGGGACACCCGCGGAACATTCAGTACTTC.